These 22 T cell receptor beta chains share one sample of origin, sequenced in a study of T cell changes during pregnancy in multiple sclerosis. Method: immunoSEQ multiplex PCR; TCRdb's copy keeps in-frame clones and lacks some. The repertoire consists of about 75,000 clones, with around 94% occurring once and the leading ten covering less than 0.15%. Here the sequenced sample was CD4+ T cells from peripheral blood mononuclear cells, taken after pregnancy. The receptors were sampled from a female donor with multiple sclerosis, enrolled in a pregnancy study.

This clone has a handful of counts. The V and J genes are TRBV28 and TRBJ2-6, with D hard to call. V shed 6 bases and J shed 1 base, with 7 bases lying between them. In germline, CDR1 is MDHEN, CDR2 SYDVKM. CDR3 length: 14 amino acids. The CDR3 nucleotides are TGTGCCAGCAGCTATTCTTCTGGGGCCAACGTCCTGACTTTC. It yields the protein CASSYSSGANVLTF. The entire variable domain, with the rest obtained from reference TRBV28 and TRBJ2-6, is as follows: DVKVTQSSRYLVKRTGEKVFLECVQDMDHENMFWYRQDPGLGLRLIYFSYDVKMKEKGDIPEGYSVSREKKERFSLILESASTNQTSMYLCASSYSSGANVLTFGAGSRLTVL.

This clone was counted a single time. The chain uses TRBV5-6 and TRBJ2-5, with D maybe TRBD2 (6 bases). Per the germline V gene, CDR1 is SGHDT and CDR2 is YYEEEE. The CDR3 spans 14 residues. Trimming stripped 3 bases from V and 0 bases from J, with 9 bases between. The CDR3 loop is CASSWGEYQETQYF. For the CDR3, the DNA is TGTGCCAGCAGCTGGGGGGAGTACCAAGAGACCCAGTACTTC.

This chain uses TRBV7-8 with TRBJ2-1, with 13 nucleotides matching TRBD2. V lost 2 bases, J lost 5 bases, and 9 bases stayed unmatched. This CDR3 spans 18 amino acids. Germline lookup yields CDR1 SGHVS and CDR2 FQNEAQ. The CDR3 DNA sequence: TGTGCCAGCAGCTTACCCCGTCGACTAGCGGGAGGCCACAATGAGCAGTTCTTC. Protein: CASSLPRRLAGGHNEQFF.

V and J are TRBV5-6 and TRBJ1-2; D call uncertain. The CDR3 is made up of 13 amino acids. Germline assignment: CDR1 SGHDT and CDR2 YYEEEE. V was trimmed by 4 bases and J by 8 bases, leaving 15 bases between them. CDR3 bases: TGTGCCAGCAGCGGCCGGGAGACGGAGGGCTACACCTTC. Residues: CASSGRETEGYTF.

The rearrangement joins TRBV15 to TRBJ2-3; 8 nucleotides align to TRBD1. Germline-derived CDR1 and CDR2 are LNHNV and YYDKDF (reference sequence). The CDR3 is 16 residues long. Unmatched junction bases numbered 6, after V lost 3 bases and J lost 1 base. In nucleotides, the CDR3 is TGTGCCACCAGCAGTAACGACAGGGGAGGCACAGATACGCAGTATTTT. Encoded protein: CATSSNDRGGTDTQYF.

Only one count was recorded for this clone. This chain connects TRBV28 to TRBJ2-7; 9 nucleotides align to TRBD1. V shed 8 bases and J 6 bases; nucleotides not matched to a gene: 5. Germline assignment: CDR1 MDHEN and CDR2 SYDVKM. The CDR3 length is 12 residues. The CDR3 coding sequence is TGTGCCAGCGGGACAGGGCTCGGCGAGCAGTACTTC. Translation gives CASGTGLGEQYF. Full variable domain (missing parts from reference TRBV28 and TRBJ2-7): DVKVTQSSRYLVKRTGEKVFLECVQDMDHENMFWYRQDPGLGLRLIYFSYDVKMKEKGDIPEGYSVSREKKERFSLILESASTNQTSMYLCASGTGLGEQYFGPGTRLTVT.

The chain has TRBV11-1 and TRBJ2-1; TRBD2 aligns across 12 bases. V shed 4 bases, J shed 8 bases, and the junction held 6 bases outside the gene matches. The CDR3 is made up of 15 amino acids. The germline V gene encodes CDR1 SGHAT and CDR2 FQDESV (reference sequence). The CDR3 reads CASSSGLAGTHEQFF. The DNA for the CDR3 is TGTGCCAGCAGCTCCGGACTAGCGGGGACCCATGAGCAGTTCTTC.

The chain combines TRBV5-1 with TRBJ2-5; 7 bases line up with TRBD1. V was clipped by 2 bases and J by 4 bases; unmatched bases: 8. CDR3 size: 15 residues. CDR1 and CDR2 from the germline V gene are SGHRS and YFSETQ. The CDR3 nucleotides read TGCGCCAGCAGCTTCCGACAGGGAGAGGCAGAGACCCAGTACTTC. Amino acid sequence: CASSFRQGEAETQYF. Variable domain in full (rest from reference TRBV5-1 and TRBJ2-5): KAGVTQTPRYLIKTRGQQVTLSCSPISGHRSVSWYQQTPGQGLQFLFEYFSETQRNKGNFPGRFSGRQFSNSRSEMNVSTLELGDSALYLCASSFRQGEAETQYFGPGTRLLVL.

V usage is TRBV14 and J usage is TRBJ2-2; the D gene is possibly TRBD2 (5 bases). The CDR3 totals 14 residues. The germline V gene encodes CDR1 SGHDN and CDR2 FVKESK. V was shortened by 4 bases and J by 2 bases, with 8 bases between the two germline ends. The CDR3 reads CASSLDFNTGELFF. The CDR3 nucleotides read TGTGCCAGCAGCCTGGACTTTAACACCGGGGAGCTGTTTTTT. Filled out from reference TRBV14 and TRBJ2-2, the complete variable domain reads EAGVTQFPSHSVIEKGQTVTLRCDPISGHDNLYWYRRVMGKEIKFLLHFVKESKQDESGMPNNRFLAERTGGTYSTLKVQPAELEDSGVYFCASSLDFNTGELFFGEGSRLTVL.

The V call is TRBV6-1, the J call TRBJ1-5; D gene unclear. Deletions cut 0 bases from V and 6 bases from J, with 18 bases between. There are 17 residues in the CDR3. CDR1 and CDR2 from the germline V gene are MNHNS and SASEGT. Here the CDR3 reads CASSEALPSVLSQPQHF. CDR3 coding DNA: TGTGCCAGCAGTGAAGCGCTCCCCAGTGTATTAAGTCAGCCCCAGCATTTT.

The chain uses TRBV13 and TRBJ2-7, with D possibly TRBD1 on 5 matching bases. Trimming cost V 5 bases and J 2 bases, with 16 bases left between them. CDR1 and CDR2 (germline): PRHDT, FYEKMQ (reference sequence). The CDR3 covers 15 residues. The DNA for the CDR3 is TGTGCCAGCAGCAGGGGTCTGGCGGCCCCCTACGAGCAGTACTTC. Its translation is CASSRGLAAPYEQYF. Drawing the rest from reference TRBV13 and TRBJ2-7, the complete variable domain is AAGVIQSPRHLIKEKRETATLKCYPIPRHDTVYWYQQGPGQDPQFLISFYEKMQSDKGSIPDRFSAQQFSDYHSELNMSSLELGDSALYFCASSRGLAAPYEQYFGPGTRLTVT.

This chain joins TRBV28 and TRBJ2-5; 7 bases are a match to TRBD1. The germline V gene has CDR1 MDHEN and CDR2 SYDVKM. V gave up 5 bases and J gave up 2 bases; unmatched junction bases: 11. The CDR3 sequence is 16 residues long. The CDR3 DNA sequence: TGTGCCAGCAGTGTCACTCAACAGGGGTCGCAAGAGACCCAGTACTTC. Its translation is CASSVTQQGSQETQYF.

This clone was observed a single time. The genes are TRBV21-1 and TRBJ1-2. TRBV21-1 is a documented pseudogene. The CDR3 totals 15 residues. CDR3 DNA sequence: TGTGCCAGCAGCAAAGTCCCTAGTCGGGGGGATGGCTACACCTTC. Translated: CASSKVPSRGDGYTF.

In DNA form, the CDR3 reads TGTGCCAGCAGCACCGGGGACAGGGGGAATGAAAAACTGTTTTTT. Its protein product is CASSTGDRGNEKLFF. J is TRBJ1-4 and V is TRBV9, with 11 nucleotides matching TRBD1. J gave up 5 bases and V 4 bases, and 4 bases lay outside the gene matches. The CDR3 loop spans 15 amino acids. The germline V gene encodes CDR1 SGDLS and CDR2 YYNGEE.

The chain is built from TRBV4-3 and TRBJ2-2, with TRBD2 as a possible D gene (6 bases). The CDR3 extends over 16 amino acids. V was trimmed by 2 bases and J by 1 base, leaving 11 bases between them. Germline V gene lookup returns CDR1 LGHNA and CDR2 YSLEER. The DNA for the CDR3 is TGCGCCAGCAGCCAAAGTCCAGCGGGGAACACCGGGGAGCTGTTTTTT. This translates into CASSQSPAGNTGELFF.

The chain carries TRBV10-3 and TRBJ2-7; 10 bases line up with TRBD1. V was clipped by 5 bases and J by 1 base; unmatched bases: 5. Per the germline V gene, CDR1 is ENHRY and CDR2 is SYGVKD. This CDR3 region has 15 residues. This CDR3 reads CAISRGGQGSYEQYF. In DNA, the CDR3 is TGTGCCATCAGTAGAGGGGGACAGGGGTCCTACGAGCAGTACTTC.

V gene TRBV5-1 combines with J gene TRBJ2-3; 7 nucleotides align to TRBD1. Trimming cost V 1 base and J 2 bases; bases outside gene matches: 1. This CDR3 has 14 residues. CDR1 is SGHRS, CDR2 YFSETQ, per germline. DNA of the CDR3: TGCGCCAGCAGCTTGACAGGGGTCACAGATACGCAGTATTTT. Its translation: CASSLTGVTDTQYF.

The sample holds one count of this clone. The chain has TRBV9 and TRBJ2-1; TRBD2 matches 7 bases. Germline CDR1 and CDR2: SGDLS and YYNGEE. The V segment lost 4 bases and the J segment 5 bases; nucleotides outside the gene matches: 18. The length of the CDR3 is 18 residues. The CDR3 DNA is TGTGCCAGCAGCCTATACGCGGGGAGGGAGGGCCTTAACAATGAGCAGTTCTTC. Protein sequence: CASSLYAGREGLNNEQFF.

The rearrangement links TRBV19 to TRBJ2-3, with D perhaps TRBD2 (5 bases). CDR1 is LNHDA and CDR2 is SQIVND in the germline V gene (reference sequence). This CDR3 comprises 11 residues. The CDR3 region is CATHMGSTQYF. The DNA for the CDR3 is TGTGCGACCCATATGGGGAGTACGCAGTATTTT.

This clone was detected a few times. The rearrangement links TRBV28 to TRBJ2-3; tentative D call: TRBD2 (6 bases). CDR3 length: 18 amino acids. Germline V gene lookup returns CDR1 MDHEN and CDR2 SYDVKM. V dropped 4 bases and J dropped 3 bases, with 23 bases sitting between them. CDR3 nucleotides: TGTGCCAGCAGTTCGCCTATACGACTAGACGGTTTGACAGATACGCAGTATTTT. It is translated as CASSSPIRLDGLTDTQYF.

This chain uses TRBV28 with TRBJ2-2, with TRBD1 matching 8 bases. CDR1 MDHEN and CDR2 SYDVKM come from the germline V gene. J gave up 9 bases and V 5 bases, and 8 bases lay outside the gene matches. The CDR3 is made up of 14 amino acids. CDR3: CASSTTGTGRELFF. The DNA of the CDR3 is TGTGCCAGCAGTACCACCGGGACAGGTCGGGAGCTGTTTTTT.

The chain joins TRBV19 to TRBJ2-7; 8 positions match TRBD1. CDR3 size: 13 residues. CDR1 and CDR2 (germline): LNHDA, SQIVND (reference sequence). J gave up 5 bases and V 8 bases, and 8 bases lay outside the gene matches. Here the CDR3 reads CASSAQGAHEQYF. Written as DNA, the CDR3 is TGTGCCAGTTCAGCCCAGGGGGCCCACGAGCAGTACTTC.